These 13 T cell receptor beta chains share one sample of origin, sequenced in a study of blood T cell repertoires in COVID-19. Data came from immunoSEQ multiplex PCR; TCRdb stores just in-frame clones and leaves some out. The sample holds about 53,000 clones; approximately 80% are singletons and the top ten take 14% to 15%. Input material: peripheral blood. Every receptor here comes from a human donor in a cohort sampled during active COVID-19.

The chain has TRBV18 and TRBJ2-7, with a tentative D call TRBD1 (6 bases). Trimming pared 3 bases from V and 3 bases from J, leaving 9 bases between. Germline values: CDR1 KGHSH, CDR2 LQKENI. The CDR3 covers 13 residues. The CDR3 coding sequence is TGTGCCAGCTCACCCCGGGACAACTACGAGCAGTACTTC. It specifies CASSPRDNYEQYF.

The gene calls are TRBV24-1 and TRBJ2-5; D is ambiguous. Per germline, CDR1 KGHDR and CDR2 SFDVKD. The CDR3 spans 12 residues. With 4 bases removed from V and 8 bases from J, the gap between germline ends came to 10 bases. DNA for the CDR3: TGTGCCACCAGTGACTCATTCAGTACCCAGTACTTC. Residues: CATSDSFSTQYF.

The V gene is TRBV6-2 or TRBV6-3, the J gene TRBJ2-5; D not certain. This CDR3 contains 11 residues. Germline CDR1 MNHEY, CDR2 SVGEGT. Trimming pared 4 bases from V and 2 bases from J, leaving 2 bases between. The CDR3 DNA sequence: TGTGCCAGCAGTTCACAAGAGACCCAGTACTTC. This encodes CASSSQETQYF.

The V and J genes are TRBV12-5 and TRBJ1-1; D is unresolved. The length of the CDR3 is 20 residues. CDR1 LGHNT and CDR2 FRNRAP come from the germline V gene. The V gene lost 3 bases and the J gene lost 1 base, with 27 bases spanning the gap. DNA of the CDR3: TGTGCTAGTGGTTTCCCTTCCCCCGGAGGTCCGCCCAAATGGAACACTGAAGCTTTCTTT. Protein: CASGFPSPGGPPKWNTEAFF.

A single count supports this clone. The chain joins TRBV25-1 to TRBJ2-7; D possibly corresponds to TRBD1 (6 bases). Trimming pared 1 base from V and 2 bases from J, leaving 12 bases between. CDR1 and CDR2 from the germline V gene are MGHDK and SYGVNS. CDR3 length: 15 residues. The CDR3 nucleotides read TGTGCCAGCAGTGAATTGAGAGGGGGTCCCTACGAGCAGTACTTC. Residues: CASSELRGGPYEQYF.

The chain couples TRBV7-9 to TRBJ2-3; 16 nucleotides agree with TRBD2. This CDR3 spans 17 amino acids. V shed 5 bases, J shed 2 bases, and the junction held 4 bases outside the gene matches. Looked up from germline, CDR1 is SEHNR and CDR2 is FQNEAQ (reference sequence). The CDR3 DNA reads as TGTGCCAGCAGCGTGGGGACTAGCGGGGGGGCCACAGATACGCAGTATTTT. Its protein is CASSVGTSGGATDTQYF.

The V call is TRBV27, the J call TRBJ2-3, with 15 bases that match TRBD2. CDR1 MNHEY and CDR2 SMNVEV come from the germline V gene (reference sequence). The CDR3 loop spans 17 amino acids. Losses at the gene ends were 8 bases for V and 6 bases for J; bases not matched to a gene: 12. The CDR3: CASEPAGLAGGRDTQYF. In nucleotides, the CDR3 is TGTGCCAGCGAACCTGCGGGACTAGCGGGGGGCCGCGATACGCAGTATTTT.

This clone appeared once. The chain recombines TRBV28 with TRBJ2-7, with 10 bases fitting TRBD1. Trimming took 7 bases from V and 3 from J; bases not matched to a gene: 18. The CDR3 spans 18 residues. In germline, CDR1 is MDHEN, CDR2 SYDVKM. The CDR3 DNA reads as TGTGCCAGCATCCCGAACCCGGGACAGGGGATGGGGCGCTACGAGCAGTACTTC. This translates into CASIPNPGQGMGRYEQYF.

The chain links TRBV11-2 to TRBJ2-7; TRBD1 agrees at 8 bases. The CDR3 consists of 16 residues. The germline V gene encodes CDR1 SGHAT and CDR2 FQNNGV. With V trimmed by 1 base and J by 3 bases, 8 bases remained unmatched. CDR3 in amino acids: CASSLARTGLYYEQYF. CDR3 DNA: TGTGCCAGCAGCTTAGCCCGGACAGGGCTATACTACGAGCAGTACTTC. The variable domain in full, completed from reference TRBV11-2 and TRBJ2-7, reads EAGVAQSPRYKIIEKRQSVAFWCNPISGHATLYWYQQILGQGPKLLIQFQNNGVVDDSQLPKDRFSAERLKGVDSTLKIQPAKLEDSAVYLCASSLARTGLYYEQYFGPGTRLTVT.

V is TRBV6-2 or TRBV6-3 and J is TRBJ1-4, with D possibly TRBD1 on 6 matching bases. Trimming took 2 bases from V and 4 from J, leaving 8 bases between them. This CDR3 comprises 14 residues. CDR1 and CDR2 from the germline V gene are MNHEY and SVGEGT. The CDR3 DNA is TGTGCCAGCAGTTACGGACAGTTTAATGAAAAACTGTTTTTT. This sequence encodes CASSYGQFNEKLFF.

J is TRBJ1-2 and V is TRBV12-3 or TRBV12-4; D is uncertain. Between the trimmed V and J ends, which lost 3 bases and 4 bases, there was a span of 9 bases. The CDR3 covers 13 residues. CDR3 loop: CASSLQYLYGYTF. CDR3 nucleotide sequence: TGTGCCAGCAGTTTGCAGTATCTCTATGGCTACACCTTC.

The V and J genes are TRBV7-2 and TRBJ1-1, with D uncertain. The germline CDR1 and CDR2 sequences are SGHTA and FQGNSA. V lost 3 bases and J 1 base, leaving 6 bases between the germline ends. CDR3 length equals 13 residues. The CDR3 protein is CASSFEGNTEAFF. CDR3 bases: TGTGCCAGCAGCTTCGAGGGGAACACTGAAGCTTTCTTT.

V is TRBV11-2 and J is TRBJ2-5; 8 nucleotides match TRBD2. This CDR3 has 15 residues. The ends lost 1 base at V and 7 bases at J; junction bases unmatched: 8. Germline CDR1 SGHAT, CDR2 FQNNGV. DNA for the CDR3: TGTGCCAGCAGCTTAGTAGCCGGGACTAGGGGGACCCAGTACTTC. Its protein is CASSLVAGTRGTQYF.